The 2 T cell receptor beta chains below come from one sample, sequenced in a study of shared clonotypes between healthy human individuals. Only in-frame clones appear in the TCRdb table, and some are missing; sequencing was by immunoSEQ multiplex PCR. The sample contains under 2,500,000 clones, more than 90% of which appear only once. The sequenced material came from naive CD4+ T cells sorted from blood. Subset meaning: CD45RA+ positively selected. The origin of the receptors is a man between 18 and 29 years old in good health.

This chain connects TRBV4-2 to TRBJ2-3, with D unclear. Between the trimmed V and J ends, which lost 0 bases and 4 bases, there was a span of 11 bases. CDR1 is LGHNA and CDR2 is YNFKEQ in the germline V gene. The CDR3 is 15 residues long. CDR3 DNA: TGTGCCAGCAGCCAAGATTGGACCACCCCAGATACGCAGTATTTT. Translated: CASSQDWTTPDTQYF.

CDR3 nucleotides: TGCGCCAGCAGCACTGGACTAGCGGGCACGGGCTCCTACGAGCAGTACTTC. Translated, it gives CASSTGLAGTGSYEQYF. V is TRBV5-1 and J is TRBJ2-7; TRBD2 aligns across 11 bases. The length of the CDR3 is 17 residues. J gave up 0 bases and V 4 bases, and 9 bases lay outside the gene matches. CDR1 is SGHRS, CDR2 YFSETQ, per germline.